This entry lists 3 T cell receptor beta chains sequenced from one sample in a study of cytomegalovirus exposure and HLA in healthy donors (dated by TCRdb to about 2017). Receptors were amplified or captured by the immunoSEQ multiplex PCR assay. For the multiplex PCR, a mixture combining 60 forward primers for TCR Vbeta segments and 13 reverse primers for TCR Jbeta segments was used. Held by TCRdb, this immuneACCESS table contains in-frame sequences only and omits some clones. Under half of the omission traces to an unresolved V gene where checked; the cause of the rest is unknown. The sample includes approximately 40,000 clones, with about nine tenths observed a single time. The ten largest clones capture 11% of the sample. The specimen sequenced was PBMCs. The receptors stem from a woman in her thirties or forties in good health and CMV-seropositive.

V is TRBV18 and J is TRBJ2-2, with TRBD2 as a possible D gene (6 bases). CDR1 KGHSH and CDR2 LQKENI come from the germline V gene. This CDR3 contains 18 residues. V lost 9 bases to trimming and J lost 1 base, with 24 bases between them. CDR3 nucleotides: TGTGCCAGTTCCCCTAAGGGCGGGGTCGTCGTGAACACCGGGGAGCTGTTTTTT. Protein: CASSPKGGVVVNTGELFF. The whole variable domain, filled in from reference TRBV18 and TRBJ2-2, reads NAGVMQNPRHLVRRRGQEARLRCSPMKGHSHVYWYRQLPEEGLKFMVYLQKENIIDESGMPKERFSAEFPKEGPSILRIQQVVRGDSAAYFCASSPKGGVVVNTGELFFGEGSRLTVL.

The chain has TRBV19 and TRBJ1-6; maybe TRBD1 (5 bases). Germline CDR1 reads LNHDA; CDR2 reads SQIVND (reference sequence). The CDR3 has 15 residues. Trimming took off 5 bases at V and 9 bases at J, with 17 bases between the two ends. The CDR3 nucleotides read TGTGCCAGTAGTCTCCGGTTATGGGGCGGTTCACCCCTCCACTTT. Translating gives CASSLRLWGGSPLHF.

This chain joins TRBV6-1 and TRBJ2-3; the D gene is possibly TRBD2 (6 bases). V was shortened by 8 bases and J by 0 bases, with 12 bases between the two germline ends. The CDR3 sequence is 14 residues long. The germline V gene has CDR1 MNHNS and CDR2 SASEGT. The CDR3 spells CASLRGSSTDTQYF. The CDR3 bases are TGTGCCAGCCTCCGGGGGTCTAGCACAGATACGCAGTATTTT.